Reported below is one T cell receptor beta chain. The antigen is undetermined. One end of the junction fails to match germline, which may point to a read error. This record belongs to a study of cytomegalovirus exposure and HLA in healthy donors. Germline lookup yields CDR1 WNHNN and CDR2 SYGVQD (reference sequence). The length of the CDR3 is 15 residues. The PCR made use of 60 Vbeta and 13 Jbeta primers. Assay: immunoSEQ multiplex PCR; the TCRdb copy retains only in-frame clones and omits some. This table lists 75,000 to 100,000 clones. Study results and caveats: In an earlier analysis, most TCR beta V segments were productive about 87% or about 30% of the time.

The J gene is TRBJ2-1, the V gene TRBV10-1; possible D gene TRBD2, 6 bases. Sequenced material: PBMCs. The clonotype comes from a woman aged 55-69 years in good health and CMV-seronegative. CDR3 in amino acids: CVSSEFQAGYNEQFF. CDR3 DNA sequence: TGCGTCAGCAGTGAGTTTCAAGCGGGCTACAATGAGCAGTTCTTC.